The present entry profiles one TCR beta chain with its context. The specificity of this receptor is unknown. No base quality values were provided; no much bigger clone lies one nucleotide off. The sample comes from a study of shared clonotypes between healthy human individuals (dated by TCRdb to about 2020). For the study in its entirety: The cohort comprised a couple of women and a few men aged 18 to 49 years. Per donor, three plates each were used for CD4 naive and CD4 memory, two for CD8 naive, and one for CD8 memory. Blood TCR repertoires of roughly 5 healthy adults were deeply sequenced to estimate repertoire size and the extent of clonotype sharing between individuals. To increase sequencing depth and limit assay-specific biases, TCR repertoire library preparation and sequencing were carried out by different laboratories using diverse techniques. Per donor, leukapheresis produced somewhere between about 0.85 and 8.9 billion PBMCs. Points the paper makes about the study in general: Roughly 5% of naive CD4, around 3.5% of naive CD8, approximately 2% of memory CD4, and 0.35% to 0.4% of memory CD8 clonotypes were shared across four donors. Only blood was sampled, and tissue TCR repertoires likely differ from those in blood. Rarefaction of sorted-subset datasets indicated incomplete sequencing despite the large sequencing depth. Higher generation probabilities were observed for clonotypes shared by all four sorted-subset donors than for non-shared clonotypes. The small number of donors limited the genetic and exposure-history diversity represented. Based on pairwise subsampling, the degree of clonotype sharing among donors was expected to be affected by sequencing depth. Estimated clonotype richness was generally larger for naive than for memory subsets.

Using the deep immunoSEQ assay, multiplex PCR amplified TCR CDR3 regions from genomic DNA. Genomic DNA extracted from each cell subset was distributed evenly over all wells of several immunoSEQ 96-well plates, and each plate served as one replicate. Each replicate PCR for sorted subsets received roughly 0.2 ug genomic DNA, equal to about 29,000 T cell genomes. The purified libraries were quantified using a Qubit 3.0 fluorometer, sized with a Bioanalyzer 2100, and then quantified again using the KAPA Library Quantification kit. Every immunoSEQ 96-well plate was sequenced on a separate single-read 150-cycle Illumina NextSeq 550 flow cell. From the authors' description of their analysis: Because the immunoSEQ output held only junctional sequences and lacked quality scores, the filtering could not match the filtering applied to full-length reads. Sequences were annotated with PyIR, a Python wrapper for IgBLAST v1.9, and V/J genes and CDR3 were assigned using IMGT germline references. Reads were removed for weak V/J assignments (E-value above 1e-6), missing CDR3, stop codons, out-of-frame junctions, or ambiguous translated residues. V3J clonotypes were defined as sequences sharing an identical inferred V gene, J gene, and CDR3 amino acid sequence. To compute the percentage overlap between repertoires, the number of shared unique clonotypes was divided by the size of the smaller repertoire. RTK rarefaction, the Chao1 estimator, and Recon v2.1 estimates of unobserved clonotypes were used to assess repertoire richness. OLGA was used to compute generation probabilities for all TCRbeta clonotypes that the gDNA method yielded from four donors. TCRdb provides this immuneACCESS table in a form limited to in-frame rearrangements. Some clones are lacking; in checked studies, under half of them reflect an unresolved V gene, and why the rest are absent is not known. That table furnishes V, J and clone size, whereas the DNA furnished D and trimming. The sample data list millions of clones, and roughly 94% of these were observed just once. 0.1% to 0.15% of the sample rests with the top ten.

The CDR3 runs 17 amino acids, cysteine and phenylalanine included. The kept DNA is CDR3 alone, 51 bases in frame from the first base. The V end gives up 5 bases and the J end 5 bases, leaving 13 bases in the junction not matched to a gene. From the germline V gene (reference sequence), CDR1 is LNHDA and CDR2 is SQIVND. Healthy HIV-negative adults with no recently reported acute infections or vaccinations were included as donors. Only Caucasian adults living in Nashville, Tennessee, USA were represented among the donors. Magnetic negative selection was used to enrich CD4+ T cells, after which naive cells were positively selected on CD45RA and the negative fraction became the memory subset. After blood collection by leukapheresis, PBMCs were isolated using Ficoll-Histopaque density gradient centrifugation and then cryopreserved in the vapor phase of liquid nitrogen. Purity and quantity of every magnetically sorted T cell population were checked by analytical flow cytometry. Genomic DNA was isolated from every sorted fraction and measured by UV absorbance on a Nanodrop 2000c.

The chain was built from TRBV19 and TRBJ2-7; the junction holds 12 bases that match TRBD2. The sequencing sample was made of naive CD4+ T cells sorted from blood. What this sample's cell subset or site label stands for: CD45RA+ positively selected. This TCR came from a man between 18 and 29 years old in good health. The bases read TGTGCCAGTAGTTCCATCGGACTAGCGGGAAATGTACACGAGCAGTACTTC. The encoded protein is CASSSIGLAGNVHEQYF.